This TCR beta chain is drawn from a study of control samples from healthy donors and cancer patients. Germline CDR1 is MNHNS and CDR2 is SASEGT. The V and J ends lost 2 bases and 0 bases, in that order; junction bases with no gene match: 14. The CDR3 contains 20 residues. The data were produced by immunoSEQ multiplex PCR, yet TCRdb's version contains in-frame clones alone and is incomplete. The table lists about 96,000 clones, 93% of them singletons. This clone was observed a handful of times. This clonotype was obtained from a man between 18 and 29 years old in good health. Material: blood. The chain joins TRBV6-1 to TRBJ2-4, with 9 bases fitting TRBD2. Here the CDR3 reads CASSEPRLAVGGLAKNIQYF. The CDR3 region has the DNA TGTGCCAGCAGTGAACCCAGACTAGCGGTGGGCGGTTTAGCCAAAAACATTCAGTACTTC.